The 18 T cell receptor beta chains presented below share a single source sample, sequenced in a study of blood T cell repertoires in COVID-19. TCRdb's copy holds only in-frame clones and misses some; the assay was immunoSEQ multiplex PCR. The repertoire includes fewer than 300,000 clones, around 87% of them detected once, and less than 3% sits in the top ten. Sequencing input: peripheral blood. The receptors shown here come from a woman aged 45-59 years with acute or convalescent COVID-19.

This chain links TRBV4-2 with TRBJ1-5; TRBD1 agrees at 9 bases. Germline lookup yields CDR1 LGHNA and CDR2 YNFKEQ. The CDR3 length is 17 residues. V dropped 2 bases and J dropped 6; count of bases not matched to a gene: 11. CDR3 sequence (DNA): TGTGCCAGCAGCCAACTCGTCCGGGACAGGGTTCGTCAGCCCCAGCATTTT. Its translation: CASSQLVRDRVRQPQHF.

The rearrangement links TRBV11-1 to TRBJ2-7; 8 positions agree with TRBD1. There are 14 residues in the CDR3. The ends lost 3 bases at V and 7 bases at J; junction bases unmatched: 8. CDR1 is SGHAT, CDR2 FQDESV, per germline (reference sequence). The CDR3 here is CASSFPGGLEEQYF. CDR3 bases: TGTGCCAGCAGCTTTCCAGGGGGCTTAGAAGAGCAGTACTTC.

The chain has TRBV2 and TRBJ1-2, with D possibly being TRBD1 (6 bases). The CDR3 runs to 15 residues. Looked up from germline, CDR1 is SNHLY and CDR2 is FYNNEI. The V gene lost 5 bases and the J gene lost 4 bases, with 17 bases spanning the gap. Here the CDR3 DNA reads TGTGCCAGCAGTCCGGACAGACTATCGCGCTATGGCTACACCTTC. As protein: CASSPDRLSRYGYTF.

The chain joins TRBV28 to TRBJ1-4, with 8 bases lining up with TRBD1. CDR1 MDHEN and CDR2 SYDVKM come from the germline V gene. The junction had 16 bases not matched to a gene; V was cut back by 5 bases and J by 8 bases. The CDR3 consists of 17 residues. DNA for the CDR3: TGTGCCAGCAGTATAAATTTGGACAGGGTAGTTGTCGAAAAACTGTTTTTT. Amino acids: CASSINLDRVVVEKLFF.

This clone turned up a few times. The chain couples TRBV7-2 to TRBJ2-7; 7 bases map to TRBD2. The CDR3 extends over 14 amino acids. After removal of 5 bases from V and 2 bases from J, the junction contained 6 bases not matched to a gene. The germline V gene encodes CDR1 SGHTA and CDR2 FQGNSA. The CDR3 reads CASSRGLGTYEQYF. CDR3 nucleotides: TGTGCCAGCAGCCGCGGACTAGGTACCTACGAGCAGTACTTC.

The V gene is TRBV28, the J gene TRBJ2-1, with 11 bases identical to TRBD2. The length of the CDR3 is 18 residues. V trimming: 5 bases; J trimming: 6 bases; junction bases outside the gene matches: 15. CDR1 and CDR2 (germline): MDHEN, SYDVKM. CDR3 residues: CASSPRLFSGRALNEQFF. CDR3 in DNA: TGTGCCAGCAGTCCGCGCCTATTTAGCGGGAGGGCACTCAATGAGCAGTTCTTC.

The chain is built from TRBV7-9 and TRBJ2-1, with a tentative D call TRBD2 (6 bases). The CDR3 extends over 12 amino acids. V was clipped by 5 bases and J by 10 bases, with 12 bases between them. Germline values: CDR1 SEHNR, CDR2 FQNEAQ (reference sequence). CDR3 protein: CASSADAGEQFF. The CDR3 nucleotides are TGTGCCAGCAGCGCAGACGCGGGAGAGCAGTTCTTC. The full variable domain, in which reference TRBV7-9 and TRBJ2-1 provide the parts outside the CDR3, is DTGVSQNPRHKITKRGQNVTFRCDPISEHNRLYWYRQTLGQGPEFLTYFQNEAQLEKSRLLSDRFSAERPKGSFSTLEIQRTEQGDSAMYLCASSADAGEQFFGPGTRLTVL.

This sequence joins TRBV5-1 and TRBJ1-2; no clear D. The CDR3 spans 13 residues. The germline gives CDR1 SGHRS, CDR2 YFSETQ. V was cut by 2 bases and J by 4 bases, with 9 bases left in between. CDR3 sequence (DNA): TGCGCCAGCAGCTTATCAGAAAGCTATGGCTACACCTTC. Translating it yields CASSLSESYGYTF.

A note on this clone: Other DNA variants within this sample encode the same CDR3. The chain recombines TRBV5-1 with TRBJ2-3; D not resolved. The CDR3 has 13 residues. Trimming shortened V by 3 bases and J by 2 bases, and 7 bases separated the two germline ends. The germline V gene encodes CDR1 SGHRS and CDR2 YFSETQ. This CDR3 reads CASSSSPTDTQYF. The CDR3 bases are TGCGCCAGCAGCTCGTCCCCCACAGATACGCAGTATTTT.

The chain is built from TRBV10-3 and TRBJ1-1; 10 nucleotides align to TRBD1. CDR1 ENHRY and CDR2 SYGVKD come from the germline V gene. The CDR3 spans 16 residues. The V segment lost 6 bases and the J segment 9 bases; nucleotides outside the gene matches: 16. The CDR3 sequence: CAIRPGQGTQGIQAFF. The CDR3 DNA reads as TGTGCCATCAGACCGGGACAGGGGACCCAAGGTATTCAAGCTTTCTTT.

The chain couples TRBV5-1 to TRBJ2-7; 9 nucleotides match TRBD1. CDR1 SGHRS and CDR2 YFSETQ come from the germline V gene. The ends lost 1 base at V and 2 bases at J; junction bases unmatched: 4. CDR3 length: 15 residues. In nucleotides, the CDR3 is TGCGCCAGCAGCTTGACGGGGACAGGGCCCTACGAGCAGTACTTC. Translation: CASSLTGTGPYEQYF.

This clone was recorded a few times. CDR3 coding DNA: TGTGCCAGCAGCCCCTACTACGAGCAGTACTTC. Translating it yields CASSPYYEQYF. The rearrangement joins TRBV7-9 to TRBJ2-7; no definite D call. CDR1 SEHNR and CDR2 FQNEAQ come from the germline V gene (reference sequence). The CDR3 is 11 amino acids. V dropped 5 bases and J dropped 3 bases, with 5 bases sitting between them.

CDR3 in DNA: TGTGCCAGCAGCGCGGGACAGTTTCCCTACGAGCAGTACTTC. Its translation is CASSAGQFPYEQYF. V is TRBV7-2 and J is TRBJ2-7; the D gene is possibly TRBD1 (7 bases). The CDR3 sequence is 14 residues long. From germline, CDR1 is SGHTA and CDR2 FQGNSA. The V end was cut by 5 bases, the J end by 2 bases, with 13 bases between.

This clone was detected once. This chain uses TRBV19 with TRBJ2-1, with 11 bases that match TRBD2. Germline V gene lookup returns CDR1 LNHDA and CDR2 SQIVND (reference sequence). Germline trimming cut 8 bases from V and 4 bases from J; bases unmatched to any gene: 10. The CDR3 is 16 residues long. CDR3 nucleotides: TGTGCCAGTGGGATACTAGCGGGAGAAGGTTACAATGAGCAGTTCTTC. Its protein is CASGILAGEGYNEQFF.

The V call is TRBV10-3, the J call TRBJ1-3; perhaps TRBD1 as D (5 bases). Germline CDR1 reads ENHRY; CDR2 reads SYGVKD. This CDR3 is 14 amino acids long. The ends were cut back, 4 bases at V and 2 bases at J, with 9 bases in the middle. The CDR3 DNA reads as TGTGCCATCAGTGTGGGGGGAACTGGAAACACCATATATTTT. Its translation is CAISVGGTGNTIYF.

This sequence joins TRBV7-2 and TRBJ1-1; D perhaps matches TRBD1 (5 bases). Germline loops: CDR1 SGHTA, CDR2 FQGNSA. The CDR3 totals 14 residues. V was trimmed by 5 bases and J by 5 bases, leaving 15 bases between them. CDR3 nucleotide sequence: TGTGCCAGCAGCCCATCCAGGGTACGGACTGAAGCTTTCTTT. Its protein is CASSPSRVRTEAFF.

This chain links TRBV29-1 with TRBJ2-3; 7 bases are shared with TRBD2. CDR3 length: 15 amino acids. Trimming at V came to 1 base and at J to 2 bases, leaving 6 bases not matched to a gene. Per the germline V gene, CDR1 is SQVTM and CDR2 is ANQGSEA. CDR3 loop: CSVEGRGSNTDTQYF. Here the CDR3 DNA reads TGCAGCGTTGAAGGGCGGGGGTCAAACACAGATACGCAGTATTTT.

This chain connects TRBV7-6 to TRBJ1-5, with TRBD1 identical over 9 bases. V was clipped by 5 bases and J by 4 bases; unmatched bases: 6. CDR1 and CDR2 from the germline V gene are SGHVS and FNYEAQ. The CDR3 spans 15 residues. CDR3 nucleotide sequence: TGTGCCAGCAGCGCCCGGGACAGGGTAAATCAGCCCCAGCATTTT. It is translated as CASSARDRVNQPQHF. The full variable domain, its missing parts supplied by reference TRBV7-6 and TRBJ1-5, is GAGVSQSPRYKVTKRGQDVALRCDPISGHVSLYWYRQALGQGPEFLTYFNYEAQQDKSGLPNDRFSAERPEGSISTLTIQRTEQRDSAMYRCASSARDRVNQPQHFGDGTRLSIL.